Shown below are 26 T cell receptor beta chains from a single sample sequenced in a study of Ad26.COV2.S vaccination and SARS-CoV-2 variants. Assay: immunoSEQ multiplex PCR; the TCRdb copy retains only in-frame clones and omits some. Of about 180,000 clones detected, 87% appear once; the ten largest clones hold over 4.5%. Here the sequenced sample was peripheral blood, taken after recovery from COVID-19. These TCRs come from a human donor who had recovered from COVID-19.

The genes are TRBV9 and TRBJ1-1; D gene uncertain. CDR3 length: 14 amino acids. The germline V and J ends were trimmed by 2 bases and 5 bases, with 13 bases remaining between them. The germline V gene encodes CDR1 SGDLS and CDR2 YYNGEE. The CDR3: CASSVGSPGTEAFF. In DNA form, the CDR3 reads TGTGCCAGCAGCGTGGGGAGTCCCGGGACTGAAGCTTTCTTT.

This sequence joins TRBV5-6 and TRBJ2-1, with 7 bases matching TRBD1. The V segment lost 1 base and the J segment 4 bases; nucleotides outside the gene matches: 2. CDR1 SGHDT and CDR2 YYEEEE come from the germline V gene. CDR3 length: 14 residues. The CDR3 protein is CASSLWDSYNEQFF. For the CDR3, the DNA is TGTGCCAGCAGCTTGTGGGACAGTTACAATGAGCAGTTCTTC.

V is TRBV11-2 and J is TRBJ2-3, with TRBD1 as a possible D gene (9 bases). Germline assignment: CDR1 SGHAT and CDR2 FQNNGV. The germline V and J ends were trimmed by 1 base and 8 bases, with 19 bases remaining between them. This CDR3 is 16 amino acids long. CDR3 loop: CASSLVVAGGQGTQYF. The CDR3 region has the DNA TGTGCCAGCAGCTTAGTGGTCGCGGGGGGACAGGGTACGCAGTATTTT.

This chain joins TRBV5-1 and TRBJ2-6, with D possibly being TRBD2 (6 bases). This CDR3 comprises 16 residues. Looked up from germline, CDR1 is SGHRS and CDR2 is YFSETQ. V lost 2 bases, J lost 1 base, and 10 bases lay in between. CDR3 DNA: TGCGCCAGCAGCTTCGGGACTTCTTCTGGGGCCAACGTCCTGACTTTC. As protein: CASSFGTSSGANVLTF. Full variable domain (outside the CDR3, taken from reference TRBV5-1 and TRBJ2-6): KAGVTQTPRYLIKTRGQQVTLSCSPISGHRSVSWYQQTPGQGLQFLFEYFSETQRNKGNFPGRFSGRQFSNSRSEMNVSTLELGDSALYLCASSFGTSSGANVLTFGAGSRLTVL.

This clone was observed a few times. This chain joins TRBV2 and TRBJ2-2, with TRBD1 identical over 8 bases. CDR1 is SNHLY, CDR2 FYNNEI, per germline. V gave up 7 bases and J gave up 3 bases; unmatched junction bases: 7. CDR3 size: 15 residues. This CDR3 is CASTRQGPYTGELFF. CDR3 nucleotide sequence: TGTGCCAGCACCCGACAGGGGCCATACACCGGGGAGCTGTTTTTT.

This rearrangement joins TRBV7-9 to TRBJ2-7; no firm D call. CDR1 SEHNR and CDR2 FQNEAQ come from the germline V gene (reference sequence). The CDR3 is made up of 15 amino acids. The ends were cut back, 0 bases at V and 6 bases at J, with 15 bases in the middle. The CDR3 DNA is TGTGCCAGCAGCTTAGCCTGGCACCTAGACTCCGAGCAGTACTTC. Translating gives CASSLAWHLDSEQYF.

The chain recombines TRBV24-1 with TRBJ2-1; 11 bases map to TRBD2. Trimming removed 4 bases from V and 6 bases from J; junction bases left unmatched: 4. Looked up from germline, CDR1 is KGHDR and CDR2 is SFDVKD. The length of the CDR3 is 15 residues. The CDR3 DNA reads as TGTGCCACCAGTGACCCTACTAGCGGGGGCAATGAGCAGTTCTTC. Protein: CATSDPTSGGNEQFF.

V gene TRBV3-1 (or the pseudogene TRBV3-2) combines with J gene TRBJ2-7; 8 bases are shared with TRBD2. CDR1 is LGHDT and CDR2 is YNNKEL in the germline V gene (reference sequence). This CDR3 has 15 amino acids. V shed 5 bases, J shed 1 base, and the junction held 7 bases outside the gene matches. The CDR3 protein is CASSESGGPSYEQYF. In DNA form, the CDR3 reads TGTGCCAGCAGCGAAAGCGGGGGTCCATCCTACGAGCAGTACTTC.

This chain joins TRBV18 and TRBJ2-5; 9 positions agree with TRBD2. CDR3 length: 15 residues. Germline V gene sequence: CDR1 KGHSH, CDR2 LQKENI. V lost 3 bases, J lost 5 bases, and 7 bases stayed unmatched. CDR3 DNA: TGTGCCAGCTCACCCCAGGCTAGCGGGATCGAGACCCAGTACTTC. Translating it yields CASSPQASGIETQYF.

The V and J genes are TRBV7-3 and TRBJ2-1; D is perhaps TRBD2 (6 bases). Germline CDR1 SGHTA, CDR2 FQGTGA. The CDR3 is 20 residues long. V was pared by 5 bases and J by 3 bases, with 29 bases between. The CDR3 spells CASSPPGGRPPNVFYNEQFF. The CDR3 coding sequence is TGTGCCAGCAGCCCGCCAGGAGGGAGGCCACCCAACGTTTTCTACAATGAGCAGTTCTTC. Using reference TRBV7-3 and TRBJ2-1 for the parts outside the CDR3, the full variable domain is GAGVSQTPSNKVTEKGKYVELRCDPISGHTALYWYRQSLGQGPEFLIYFQGTGAADDSGLPNDRFFAVRPEGSVSTLKIQRTERGDSAVYLCASSPPGGRPPNVFYNEQFFGPGTRLTVL.

The J gene is TRBJ2-7, the V gene TRBV11-1; 9 bases match TRBD2. The CDR3 length is 15 residues. Germline loops: CDR1 SGHAT, CDR2 FQDESV (reference sequence). The J segment lost 2 bases and the V segment lost 2 bases, leaving 4 bases of the junction unmatched. The CDR3 nucleotides are TGTGCCAGCAGCTTAACTAGCGGGTTCCCCTACGAGCAGTACTTC. As protein: CASSLTSGFPYEQYF. Together with reference TRBV11-1 and TRBJ2-7, the CDR3 gives the full variable domain: EAEVAQSPRYKITEKSQAVAFWCDPISGHATLYWYRQILGQGPELLVQFQDESVVDDSQLPKDRFSAERLKGVDSTLKIQPAELGDSAMYLCASSLTSGFPYEQYFGPGTRLTVT.

J is TRBJ2-1 and V is TRBV5-6; 11 positions agree with TRBD2. J was trimmed by 2 bases and V by 4 bases; bases with no gene match: 8. The CDR3 extends over 17 amino acids. CDR1 SGHDT and CDR2 YYEEEE come from the germline V gene. CDR3 nucleotides: TGTGCCAGCAGCCCTAACAGACTAGCGGGGACCTACAATGAGCAGTTCTTC. This sequence encodes CASSPNRLAGTYNEQFF.

The chain carries TRBV7-3 and TRBJ2-3; the D is unclear. The CDR3 is made up of 14 amino acids. Germline CDR1 and CDR2: SGHTA and FQGTGA. V lost 3 bases and J lost 0, with 7 bases in between. The CDR3 sequence is CASSLGISTDTQYF. The CDR3, as DNA: TGTGCCAGCAGCTTGGGGATTAGCACAGATACGCAGTATTTT.

The CDR3 nucleotides are TGTGCCAGCAGTCGACAGGGTCGCAATTCACCCCTCCACTTT. It is translated as CASSRQGRNSPLHF. J is TRBJ1-6 and V is TRBV6-5, with 7 bases that match TRBD1. This CDR3 comprises 14 residues. With 5 bases clipped from V and 7 bases from J, the junction kept 5 bases outside the gene matches. Germline values: CDR1 MNHEY, CDR2 SVGAGI.

J is TRBJ1-6 and V is TRBV5-1, with 8 nucleotides matching TRBD1. The CDR3 contains 15 residues. Trimming took 4 bases from V and 6 from J; bases not matched to a gene: 6. Germline V gene data show CDR1 as SGHRS and CDR2 as YFSETQ. The CDR3 DNA reads as TGCGCCAGCAGCGCGGAAACAGGGGGTAATTCACCCCTCCACTTT. Its translation: CASSAETGGNSPLHF.

This sequence joins TRBV7-8 and TRBJ1-5, with a weak D call TRBD1 (6 bases). The V gene's germline CDR1 is SGHVS and CDR2 FQNEAQ. The CDR3 has 15 residues. V lost 3 bases and J 7 bases, leaving 16 bases between the germline ends. CDR3 in amino acids: CASSFNRDILQPQHF. The CDR3 DNA reads TGTGCCAGCAGCTTTAATCGGGACATATTGCAGCCCCAGCATTTT.

The V and J genes are TRBV5-8 and TRBJ1-5; the D is unclear. Per the germline V gene, CDR1 is SGHTS and CDR2 is YDEGEE. The V end lost 1 base, the J end lost 7 bases, and 12 bases lay between the germline ends. The CDR3 totals 14 residues. CDR3 residues: CASSLWAPGQPQHF. The CDR3 nucleotides are TGTGCCAGCAGCTTGTGGGCCCCGGGGCAGCCCCAGCATTTT.

This clone was picked up a small number of times. The gene calls are TRBV4-2 and TRBJ1-5; weak D call: TRBD1 (5 bases). Trimming cost V 0 bases and J 7 bases, with 13 bases left between them. The CDR3 loop spans 15 amino acids. In germline, CDR1 is LGHNA, CDR2 YNFKEQ. The DNA of the CDR3 is TGTGCCAGCAGCCAAGATGAGGGGACGGGACAGCCCCAGCATTTT. This encodes CASSQDEGTGQPQHF.

This clone was seen a few times. The V and J genes are TRBV5-1 and TRBJ2-3, with TRBD2 matching 8 bases. Germline trimming cut 2 bases from V and 2 bases from J; bases unmatched to any gene: 10. The CDR3 loop spans 17 amino acids. CDR1 SGHRS and CDR2 YFSETQ come from the germline V gene. This CDR3 is CASSLPPRRGDTDTQYF. DNA for the CDR3: TGCGCCAGCAGCTTACCCCCCAGGCGGGGGGACACAGATACGCAGTATTTT.

This rearrangement joins TRBV6-1 to TRBJ2-7, with unresolved D. Germline values: CDR1 MNHNS, CDR2 SASEGT. V was cut by 0 bases and J by 7 bases, with 10 bases left in between. The CDR3 has 13 amino acids. CDR3 loop: CASSEALMGEQYF. CDR3 in DNA: TGTGCCAGCAGTGAAGCGCTTATGGGAGAGCAGTACTTC.

In this sample, this clone turned up once. The rearrangement joins TRBV11-2 to TRBJ2-5, with a weak D call TRBD1 (5 bases). V was pared by 2 bases and J by 2 bases, with 12 bases between. In germline, CDR1 is SGHAT, CDR2 FQNNGV. CDR3 length: 15 amino acids. The CDR3 DNA reads TGTGCCAGCAGCTTATCGGCAGGGCCTCAAGAGACCCAGTACTTC. It yields the protein CASSLSAGPQETQYF. The complete variable domain, with remaining parts taken from reference TRBV11-2 and TRBJ2-5, reads EAGVAQSPRYKIIEKRQSVAFWCNPISGHATLYWYQQILGQGPKLLIQFQNNGVVDDSQLPKDRFSAERLKGVDSTLKIQPAKLEDSAVYLCASSLSAGPQETQYFGPGTRLLVL.

This chain uses TRBV12-5 with TRBJ1-1; 11 positions agree with TRBD1. The CDR3 is 15 residues long. Germline values: CDR1 LGHNT, CDR2 FRNRAP. With 1 base clipped from V and 4 bases from J, the junction kept 2 bases outside the gene matches. The CDR3 nucleotides are TGTGCTAGTGGTTTGGGGACAGGGGGCCGCACTGAAGCTTTCTTT. Its translation is CASGLGTGGRTEAFF.

This chain uses TRBV11-2 with TRBJ1-4; D not resolved. The CDR3 consists of 15 residues. Germline assignment: CDR1 SGHAT and CDR2 FQNNGV. V lost 5 bases and J lost 7, with 17 bases in between. The CDR3 DNA is TGTGCCAGCAGCCTTCCCCGTGGGAGAAGTGAAAAACTGTTTTTT. Its translation is CASSLPRGRSEKLFF.

The chain joins TRBV9 to TRBJ2-3; D is ambiguous. V was pared by 1 base and J by 5 bases, with 23 bases between. This CDR3 is 18 amino acids long. The germline CDR1 and CDR2 sequences are SGDLS and YYNGEE. As DNA, the CDR3 is TGTGCCAGCAGCGTAACCAAGGCCGGGCCTGAGGAAAGAGATACGCAGTATTTT. Translation: CASSVTKAGPEERDTQYF.

This sequence joins TRBV28 and TRBJ1-2; the D is unclear. The CDR3 covers 13 residues. The germline CDR1 and CDR2 sequences are MDHEN and SYDVKM. The ends were cut back, 6 bases at V and 8 bases at J, with 16 bases in the middle. The DNA for the CDR3 is TGTGCCAGCAGCGACAATGGACGAGACGGCTACACCTTC. Encoded protein: CASSDNGRDGYTF.

V is TRBV7-9 and J is TRBJ2-1; the D is unclear. Trimming left V 1 base short and J 3 bases short, with 7 bases between. This CDR3 has 14 amino acids. The germline V gene encodes CDR1 SEHNR and CDR2 FQNEAQ (reference sequence). This CDR3 is CASSLETVYNEQFF. CDR3 DNA sequence: TGTGCCAGCAGCTTAGAAACCGTCTACAATGAGCAGTTCTTC.